The clone carrying this T cell receptor beta chain was detected a few times. The antigen remains undetermined. This entry is derived from a study of molecular identifiers for immune sequencing clone quantification. MiXCR, run by TCRdb on the PCR reads, gives a single entry per CDR3 protein. The sample has more than 450,000 distinct CDR3 sequences, roughly 25% seen once. Overall study results and limits: Among effectors, clones above 20 RNA copies held over 98% of molecules; among naive cells, under 1%.

The CDR3 covers 17 residues. Germline V gives CDR1 KGHSH, CDR2 LQKENI. Trimming left V 6 bases short and J 5 bases short, with 25 bases between. Source material: naive CD8+ T cells from blood, with Jurkat cell RNA spiked in. Stated subset: FACS-sorted CD8+CD4-CCR7+CD45RA+ naive T cells. The chain uses TRBV18 and TRBJ1-2; no definite D call. The receptor was isolated from a human donor in good health. Some libraries in this study had Jurkat cell RNA spiked in. The DNA of the CDR3 is TGTGCCAGCTCTTCGGAGAGGGCGTCGATAGGTTCTTATGGCTACACCTTC. It is translated as CASSSERASIGSYGYTF.